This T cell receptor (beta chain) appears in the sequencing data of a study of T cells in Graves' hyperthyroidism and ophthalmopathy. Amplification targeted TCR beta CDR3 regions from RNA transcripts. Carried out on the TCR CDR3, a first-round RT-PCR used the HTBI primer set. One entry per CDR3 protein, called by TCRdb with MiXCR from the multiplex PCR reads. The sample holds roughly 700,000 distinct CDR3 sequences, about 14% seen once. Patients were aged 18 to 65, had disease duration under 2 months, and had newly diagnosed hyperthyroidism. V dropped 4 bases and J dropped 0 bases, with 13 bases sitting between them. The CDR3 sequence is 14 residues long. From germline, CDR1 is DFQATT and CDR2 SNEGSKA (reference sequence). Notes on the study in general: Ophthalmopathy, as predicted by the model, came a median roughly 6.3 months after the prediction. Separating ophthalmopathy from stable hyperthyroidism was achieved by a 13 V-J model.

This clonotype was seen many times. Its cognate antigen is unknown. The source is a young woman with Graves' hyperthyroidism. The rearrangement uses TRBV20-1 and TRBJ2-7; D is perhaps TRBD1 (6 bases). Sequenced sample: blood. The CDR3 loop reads CSANPRGSSYEQYF. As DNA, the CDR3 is TGCAGTGCTAACCCAAGGGGGAGCTCCTACGAGCAGTACTTC.